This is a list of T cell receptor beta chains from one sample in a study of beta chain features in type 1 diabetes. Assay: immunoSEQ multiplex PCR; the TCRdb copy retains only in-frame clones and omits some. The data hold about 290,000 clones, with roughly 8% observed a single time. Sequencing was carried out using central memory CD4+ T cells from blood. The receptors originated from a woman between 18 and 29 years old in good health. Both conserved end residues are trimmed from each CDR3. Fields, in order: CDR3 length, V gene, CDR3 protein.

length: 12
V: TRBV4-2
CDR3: ASSPKASYNEQF

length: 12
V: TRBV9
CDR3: ASSVGVFNQPQH

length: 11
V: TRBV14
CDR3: ASTNTPGTGKN

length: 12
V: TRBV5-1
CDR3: ASSTGVAGNTIY

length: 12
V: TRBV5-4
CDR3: ASSQGMNTGELF

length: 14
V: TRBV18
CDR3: ASSPDSMRIGYGYT

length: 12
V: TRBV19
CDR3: ASSTSSGNTEAF

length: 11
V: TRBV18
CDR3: ASSPGQRVEAF

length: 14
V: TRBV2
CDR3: ASSERGQQANYGYT

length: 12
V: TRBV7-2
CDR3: ASSLGTPNSPLH

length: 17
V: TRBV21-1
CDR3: ASSNGRQGGPLLSYEQY

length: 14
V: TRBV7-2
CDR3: ASSLDGGRRNTEAF

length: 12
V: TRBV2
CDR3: ASSDPGLAYEQY

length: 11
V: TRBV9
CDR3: ASSVASTDTQY

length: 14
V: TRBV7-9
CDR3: ASSPGIQRTNEKLF

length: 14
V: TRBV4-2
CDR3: ASSQGDGGAEETQY

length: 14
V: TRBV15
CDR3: ATSRGLSGPNNEQF

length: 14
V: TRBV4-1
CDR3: ASSQGLRGPTDTQY

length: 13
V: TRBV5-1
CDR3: ASSLGGSVNNEQF

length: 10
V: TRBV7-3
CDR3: ASSPHTGELF

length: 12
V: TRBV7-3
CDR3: ASSLSPGQGRYT

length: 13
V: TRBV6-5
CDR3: ASSPMDRGVEKLF

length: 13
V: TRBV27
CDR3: ASSPLATVTDTQY

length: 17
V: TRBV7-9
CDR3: ASSLTGGTVPYSNQPQH

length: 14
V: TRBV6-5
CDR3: ASSYSRGGAYNEQF

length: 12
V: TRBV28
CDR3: ASSLPTDYVGYT

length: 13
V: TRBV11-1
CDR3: ASTPGRLTTGELF

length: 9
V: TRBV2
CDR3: ASSEFDTQY

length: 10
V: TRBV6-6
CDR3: ASSLKLDTQY

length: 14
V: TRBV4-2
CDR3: ASSQDVATDNTEAF

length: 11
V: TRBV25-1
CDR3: ASSERADNEQF

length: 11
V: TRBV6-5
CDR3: ASSPRTDYGYT

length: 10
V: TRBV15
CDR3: ATSRGGFGYT

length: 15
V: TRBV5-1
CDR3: ASSFPKDRNHQETQY

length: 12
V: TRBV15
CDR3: ATSRDLGLETQY

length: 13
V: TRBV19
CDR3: ASSPLDRDGTEAF

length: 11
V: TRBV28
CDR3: ASSHPNTDTQY

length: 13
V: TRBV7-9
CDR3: ASSFPLTLTGELF

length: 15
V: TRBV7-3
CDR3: ASSLILWTGNNSPLH

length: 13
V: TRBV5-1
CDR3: ASRLRTGDPETQY